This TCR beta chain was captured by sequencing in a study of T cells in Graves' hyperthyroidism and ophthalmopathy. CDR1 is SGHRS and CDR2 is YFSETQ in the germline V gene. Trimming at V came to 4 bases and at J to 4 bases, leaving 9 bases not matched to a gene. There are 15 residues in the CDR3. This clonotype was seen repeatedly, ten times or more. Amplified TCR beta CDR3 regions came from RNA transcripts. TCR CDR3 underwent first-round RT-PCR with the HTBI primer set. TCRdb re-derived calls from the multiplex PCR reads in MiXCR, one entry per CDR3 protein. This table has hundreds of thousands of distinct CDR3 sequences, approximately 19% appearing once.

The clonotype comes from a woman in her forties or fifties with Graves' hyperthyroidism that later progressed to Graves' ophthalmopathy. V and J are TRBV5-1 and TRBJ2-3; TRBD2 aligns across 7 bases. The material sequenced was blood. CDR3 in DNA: TGCGCCAGCAGCGGCGGGGGTCAGGTGTCAGATACGCAGTATTTT. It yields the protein CASSGGGQVSDTQYF. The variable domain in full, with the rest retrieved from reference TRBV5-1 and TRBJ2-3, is KAGVTQTPRYLIKTRGQQVTLSCSPISGHRSVSWYQQTPGQGLQFLFEYFSETQRNKGNFPGRFSGRQFSNSRSEMNVSTLELGDSALYLCASSGGGQVSDTQYFGPGTRLTVL.